Below are 25 T cell receptor beta chains sequenced from a single sample in a study of CD8 T cells in ankylosing spondylitis. Study-level points and caveats: A TCR beta motif of 7 or 8 highly homologous variants appeared characteristic of ankylosing spondylitis blood.

These TCRs' antigens remain unknown. TCRdb re-called the 5' RACE reads through MiXCR, storing one row per CDR3 protein. The table shows fewer than 650,000 distinct CDR3 sequences, with about 13% occurring only once. The sample was blood, either unsorted or a sorted T cell fraction (not recorded which). The receptors derive from a male donor with ankylosing spondylitis.

This clonotype showed up many times. The chain combines TRBV7-2 with TRBJ2-2; D is ambiguous. This CDR3 contains 15 residues. Trimming stripped 2 bases from V and 8 bases from J, with 15 bases between. CDR1 SGHTA and CDR2 FQGNSA come from the germline V gene. This chain's CDR3 is CASSLRHSKEGELFF. The CDR3 DNA is TGTGCCAGCAGCTTACGGCACAGCAAAGAGGGGGAGCTGTTTTTT.

The chain employs TRBV15 and TRBJ1-2; D is ambiguous. This CDR3 is 15 amino acids long. Trimming cost V 0 bases and J 10 bases, with 18 bases left between them. CDR1 and CDR2 from the germline V gene are LNHNV and YYDKDF (reference sequence). CDR3 residues: CATSRDLAEFGVYTF. CDR3 nucleotide sequence: TGTGCCACCAGCAGAGATTTGGCCGAATTCGGGGTCTACACCTTC.

This clonotype showed up many times. In DNA form, the CDR3 reads TGCAGCGTTGTGACGGATTCCGGCTATGGCTACACCTTC. It is translated as CSVVTDSGYGYTF. The J gene is TRBJ1-2, the V gene TRBV29-1, with no clear D. Trimming pared 4 bases from V and 4 bases from J, leaving 13 bases between. Per the germline V gene, CDR1 is SQVTM and CDR2 is ANQGSEA. This CDR3 is 13 amino acids long. The full variable domain, rest sourced from reference TRBV29-1 and TRBJ1-2, is SAVISQKPSRDICQRGTSLTIQCQVDSQVTMMFWYRQQPGQSLTLIATANQGSEATYESGFVIDKFPISRPNLTFSTLTVSNMSPEDSSIYLCSVVTDSGYGYTFGSGTRLTVV.

The genes are TRBV24-1 and TRBJ2-1; D not certain. The CDR3 runs to 15 residues. Germline V gene data show CDR1 as KGHDR and CDR2 as SFDVKD. Trimming cost V 5 bases and J 7 bases, with 17 bases left between them. This chain's CDR3 is CATSVPSPGRNEQFF. The CDR3 nucleotides are TGTGCCACCAGTGTCCCGTCCCCCGGTAGAAATGAGCAGTTCTTC.

This clonotype was observed at least ten times. V gene TRBV5-1 combines with J gene TRBJ2-3; 9 bases are a match to TRBD2. The CDR3 totals 17 residues. V lost 0 bases to trimming and J lost 3 bases; unmatched junction nucleotides: 8. Germline V gene data show CDR1 as SGHRS and CDR2 as YFSETQ. The CDR3 DNA reads as TGCGCCAGCAGCTTGGAGGGGCGAGGACTAGCGACAGATACGCAGTATTTT. Protein product: CASSLEGRGLATDTQYF.

This clonotype was counted many times. The V and J genes are TRBV5-1 and TRBJ1-6; 8 nucleotides line up with TRBD1. Trimming removed 4 bases from V and 1 base from J; junction bases left unmatched: 4. CDR1 and CDR2 (germline): SGHRS, YFSETQ. The CDR3 covers 16 residues. The CDR3 bases are TGCGCCAGCAGCGTGACAGGGGCGTCCTATAATTCACCCCTCCACTTT. Translating it yields CASSVTGASYNSPLHF.

The chain has TRBV5-1 and TRBJ2-5, with 10 bases identical to TRBD1. V dropped 3 bases and J dropped 3; count of bases not matched to a gene: 8. This CDR3 spans 16 amino acids. Per the germline V gene, CDR1 is SGHRS and CDR2 is YFSETQ. This chain's CDR3 is CASSSGDRGREETQYF. DNA for the CDR3: TGCGCCAGCAGCTCTGGGGACAGGGGAAGGGAAGAGACCCAGTACTTC.

This clonotype was detected only once. This chain links TRBV6-2 or TRBV6-3 with TRBJ1-6; 7 bases match TRBD1. This CDR3 has 14 residues. The V gene end was trimmed by 8 bases and the J gene end by 5 bases; junction bases not matched to a gene: 6. Germline CDR1 reads MNHEY; CDR2 reads SVGEGT. The CDR3 DNA sequence: TGTGCCAGCGGTCGGGACAGCAATAATTCACCCCTCCACTTT. It yields the protein CASGRDSNNSPLHF.

This clonotype was observed a few times. V gene TRBV15 combines with J gene TRBJ1-1; possibly TRBD1 for D (6 bases). CDR3 length equals 15 residues. V dropped 1 base and J dropped 3 bases, with 12 bases sitting between them. The germline V gene has CDR1 LNHNV and CDR2 YYDKDF (reference sequence). The CDR3 DNA sequence: TGTGCCACCAGCAGAGGAGGGGGTTTCGACACTGAAGCTTTCTTT. The encoded protein is CATSRGGGFDTEAFF.

J is TRBJ1-5 and V is TRBV5-1; D remains unclear. This CDR3 has 15 amino acids. V was trimmed by 4 bases and J by 1 base, leaving 12 bases between them. Germline loops: CDR1 SGHRS, CDR2 YFSETQ. The CDR3 is CASSPGAESNQPQHF. The CDR3 bases are TGCGCCAGCAGCCCTGGAGCGGAAAGCAATCAGCCCCAGCATTTT.

The rearrangement uses TRBV4-1 and TRBJ2-5; D remains unclear. The V and J ends lost 4 bases and 2 bases respectively, with 14 bases between them. The CDR3 contains 15 residues. Germline loops: CDR1 MGHRA, CDR2 YSYEKL. CDR3 DNA: TGCGCCAGCAGCCCTAGGTCAGTTTTTCAAGAGACCCAGTACTTC. Encoded protein: CASSPRSVFQETQYF.

The genes are TRBV7-9 and TRBJ2-1; D unclear. V shed 6 bases and J shed 2 bases, with 20 bases lying between them. Germline CDR1 reads SEHNR; CDR2 reads FQNEAQ (reference sequence). The CDR3 spans 17 residues. CDR3 amino acids: CASSPRPGRTPYNEQFF. The CDR3 DNA follows: TGTGCCAGCAGTCCCCGCCCCGGCCGTACCCCCTACAATGAGCAGTTCTTC.

This clonotype was counted a few times. The chain couples TRBV20-1 to TRBJ2-7; D is tentatively TRBD1 or TRBD2 (6 bases each). This CDR3 is built from 15 residues. V was clipped by 3 bases and J by 0 bases, with 15 bases between them. The germline V gene has CDR1 DFQATT and CDR2 SNEGSKA (reference sequence). The DNA of the CDR3 is TGCAGTGCTAGGGCCGGGGGCGTTCGCTCCTACGAGCAGTACTTC. Translating gives CSARAGGVRSYEQYF.

Points on this clonotype: Lacking the conserved final phenylalanine or tryptophan, this CDR3 likely reflects a read error. V is TRBV7-9 and J is TRBJ2-1; D may be TRBD1 (6 bases). CDR1 and CDR2 (germline): SEHNR, FQNEAQ (reference sequence). The length of the CDR3 is 14 residues. V shed 1 base and J shed 3 bases, with 7 bases lying between them. The CDR3 spells CASSLGQDYNEQFL. In nucleotides, the CDR3 is TGTGCCAGCAGCTTAGGACAGGACTACAATGAGCAGTTCCTC.

The chain uses TRBV9 and TRBJ2-7; TRBD1 matches at 9 bases. There are 15 residues in the CDR3. V gave up 4 bases and J gave up 2 bases; unmatched junction bases: 7. Germline CDR1 reads SGDLS; CDR2 reads YYNGEE. The CDR3 loop is CASSPGTGSTYEQYV. As DNA, the CDR3 is TGTGCCAGCAGCCCGGGGACAGGGTCGACCTACGAGCAGTACGTC.

This clonotype was found a few times. The rearrangement uses TRBV7-9 and TRBJ2-1; D possibly corresponds to TRBD2 (5 bases). Germline loops: CDR1 SEHNR, CDR2 FQNEAQ (reference sequence). The CDR3 spans 14 residues. V was shortened by 1 base and J by 7 bases, with 11 bases between the two germline ends. The CDR3 sequence: CASSLVSGSNEQFF. CDR3 DNA sequence: TGTGCCAGCAGCTTAGTGAGCGGATCGAATGAGCAGTTCTTC.

The chain joins TRBV18 to TRBJ2-1; TRBD2 aligns across 10 bases. J gave up 0 bases and V 0 bases, and 8 bases lay outside the gene matches. Per germline, CDR1 KGHSH and CDR2 LQKENI. The CDR3 covers 19 residues. For the CDR3, the DNA is TGTGCCAGCTCACCACCTTATTTACTAGCGGGGAACTCCTACAATGAGCAGTTCTTC. Protein sequence: CASSPPYLLAGNSYNEQFF. Combining the CDR3 with reference TRBV18 and TRBJ2-1 gives the whole variable domain NAGVMQNPRHLVRRRGQEARLRCSPMKGHSHVYWYRQLPEEGLKFMVYLQKENIIDESGMPKERFSAEFPKEGPSILRIQQVVRGDSAAYFCASSPPYLLAGNSYNEQFFGPGTRLTVL.

The chain couples TRBV20-1 to TRBJ2-2; D perhaps matches TRBD2 (6 bases). V dropped 0 bases and J dropped 7 bases, with 21 bases sitting between them. Germline CDR1 is DFQATT and CDR2 is SNEGSKA (reference sequence). The CDR3 runs to 17 residues. The CDR3 region is CSARDVYGDLQSGELFF. DNA of the CDR3: TGCAGTGCTAGAGATGTATACGGGGACTTACAAAGCGGGGAGCTGTTTTTT.

This chain links TRBV28 with TRBJ2-7, with 12 bases matching TRBD2. The trim removed 6 bases at V and 8 bases at J, leaving 5 bases unmatched. The CDR3 is 13 residues long. Germline V gene data show CDR1 as MDHEN and CDR2 as SYDVKM. CDR3 sequence (DNA): TGTGCCAGCAGGACTAGCGGGAGTGTGAAGCAGTACGTC. Translating gives CASRTSGSVKQYV.

The chain links TRBV29-1 to TRBJ2-1; D not certain. This CDR3 is 14 amino acids long. Germline-derived CDR1 and CDR2 are SQVTM and ANQGSEA. V was clipped by 0 bases and J by 5 bases, with 11 bases between them. The CDR3 sequence: CSVEDRRRHNEQFF. In DNA form, the CDR3 reads TGCAGCGTTGAAGATAGGCGGAGACACAATGAGCAGTTCTTC.

There are a few counts of this clonotype. The CDR3 coding sequence is TGTGCCAGCAGTTTGTTGAGGCGGGAACCCCAGCATTTT. Its protein product is CASSLLRREPQHF. The V and J genes are TRBV12-3 or TRBV12-4 and TRBJ1-5, with D unclear. V dropped 3 bases and J dropped 10 bases, with 13 bases sitting between them. The CDR3 contains 13 residues.

Of note for this clonotype: The junction departs from germline at one end; a sequencing error may be responsible. V and J are TRBV7-9 and TRBJ2-1; no clear D. There are 14 residues in the CDR3. Germline-derived CDR1 and CDR2 are SEHNR and FQNEAQ (reference sequence). The CDR3 is CASSSPELLDEKFF. The CDR3 DNA reads TGTGCCAGCAGCTCACCAGAACTACTGGATGAGAAGTTCTTC.

This clonotype was found a few times. The chain employs TRBV3-1 and TRBJ2-1, with 10 bases identical to TRBD1. V lost 4 bases to trimming and J lost 4 bases; unmatched junction nucleotides: 13. In germline, CDR1 is LGHDT, CDR2 YNNKEL (reference sequence). The CDR3 loop spans 18 amino acids. CDR3 DNA sequence: TGTGCCAGCAGCCCGTCCCGGGACAGGGGACGAGCTTACAATGAGCAGTTCTTC. Amino acids: CASSPSRDRGRAYNEQFF.

This clonotype was detected only a few times. The V and J genes are TRBV18 and TRBJ2-7; D gene uncertain. Germline loops: CDR1 KGHSH, CDR2 LQKENI. This CDR3 is built from 12 residues. Trimming pared 4 bases from V and 4 bases from J, leaving 8 bases between. CDR3 bases: TGTGCCAGCTCACTTTGGAAGTACGAGCAGTACTTC. Translating gives CASSLWKYEQYF.

The chain employs TRBV20-1 and TRBJ2-7; 7 nucleotides agree with TRBD1. Trimming removed 6 bases from V and 3 bases from J; junction bases left unmatched: 5. Looked up from germline, CDR1 is DFQATT and CDR2 is SNEGSKA (reference sequence). CDR3 size: 12 residues. CDR3 coding DNA: TGCAGTGCCCGGACAGGTAACTACGAGCAGTACTTC. It yields the protein CSARTGNYEQYF.